Detailed here is one T cell receptor beta chain. Normal lung was sampled as far from the tumour as possible, at least 3 cm. Repertoires were generated with immunoSEQ multiplex PCR, while TCRdb's copy carries only in-frame clones and drops some. Of 2,000 to 3,000 clones listed, 73% are singletons. V lost 5 bases and J lost 3, with 16 bases in between. Germline CDR1 is SGHRS and CDR2 is YFSETQ. This CDR3 has 15 residues. This sample was included in a study of immune cell composition in non-small cell lung cancer. These same records also appear under a second study, on CD4 T cells in lung cancer. As that study records: Before blood donation, patients had received platinum chemotherapy among other treatments.

The sample was non-adjacent lung tissue. The receptor was derived from a human donor with non-small cell lung cancer. V gene TRBV5-1 combines with J gene TRBJ2-3, with D unclear. As DNA, the CDR3 is TGCGCCAGCAGGGCGAGGTTGGCGTCGACAGATACGCAGTATTTT. Translating it yields CASRARLASTDTQYF. Based on the CDR3 plus reference TRBV5-1 and TRBJ2-3, the full variable domain is KAGVTQTPRYLIKTRGQQVTLSCSPISGHRSVSWYQQTPGQGLQFLFEYFSETQRNKGNFPGRFSGRQFSNSRSEMNVSTLELGDSALYLCASRARLASTDTQYFGPGTRLTVL.